This TCR beta chain was documented in a study of T cells after somatic rescue of genetic block. Sequencing was performed with immunoSEQ multiplex PCR; in TCRdb, only in-frame clones are kept and a portion is missing. This table has just over 14,000 clones, around three quarters appearing once. This sequence was found in a boy aged 5-17 years. Sequenced: peripheral blood mononuclear cells (PBMCs).

The CDR3: CASSYSGAEGPYEQYF. CDR3 DNA sequence: TGTGCCAGCAGTTACTCAGGAGCGGAGGGGCCCTACGAGCAGTACTTC. The chain uses TRBV6-6 and TRBJ2-7; TRBD2 might be the D (6 bases). Trimming cost V 0 bases and J 2 bases, with 14 bases left between them. Germline assignment: CDR1 MNHNY and CDR2 SVGAGI (reference sequence). The CDR3 has 16 amino acids.